What follows are 29 T cell receptor beta chains derived from one specimen sequenced in a study of shared clonotypes between healthy human individuals. TCRdb's table, derived via immunoSEQ multiplex PCR, lists solely in-frame clones and lacks some. Found here are approximately 2.5 million clones, just over 90% of them singletons; the top ten hold 0.14%. Material for sequencing was naive CD4+ T cells sorted from blood. Specified subset: CD45RA+ positively selected. These receptors all stem from a young man in good health.

The chain has TRBV6-5 and TRBJ2-7; 11 bases agree with TRBD2. This CDR3 spans 15 amino acids. CDR1 is MNHEY and CDR2 is SVGAGI in the germline V gene. Germline trimming cut 6 bases from V and 2 bases from J; bases unmatched to any gene: 6. CDR3 DNA: TGTGCCAGCAGCCGATTGACTAGCGGGACCTACGAGCAGTACTTC. This codes for CASSRLTSGTYEQYF.

Regarding this clone: The junction departs from germline at one end; a sequencing error may be responsible. The rearrangement uses TRBV4-1 and TRBJ2-7, with TRBD2 as a possible D gene (5 bases). CDR1 is MGHRA, CDR2 YSYEKL, per germline. CDR3 length equals 13 residues. DNA of the CDR3: TGCGCCAGCAGCCAAGAGAGGGAGTACGGGCAGTACTTC. This gives the protein CASSQEREYGQYF.

The chain recombines TRBV7-2 with TRBJ1-2; possibly TRBD1 for D (5 bases). Germline V gene sequence: CDR1 SGHTA, CDR2 FQGNSA. The CDR3 covers 14 residues. V was trimmed by 5 bases and J by 7 bases, leaving 17 bases between them. CDR3 region: CASSRRDAVGGYTF. For the CDR3, the DNA is TGTGCCAGCAGCCGCCGGGACGCCGTAGGTGGCTACACCTTC.

This clone was seen once. The rearrangement joins TRBV7-9 to TRBJ1-3; TRBD1 aligns across 7 bases. From germline, CDR1 is SEHNR and CDR2 FQNEAQ (reference sequence). The V and J ends lost 8 bases and 3 bases, in that order; junction bases with no gene match: 7. The CDR3 length is 14 residues. CDR3 sequence (DNA): TGTGCCAGCCGACAGGGAGGCGGTGGAAACACCATATATTTT. Protein: CASRQGGGGNTIYF.

The J gene is TRBJ2-7, the V gene TRBV10-3; D is possibly TRBD2 (5 bases). CDR1 and CDR2 from the germline V gene are ENHRY and SYGVKD. The CDR3 spans 14 residues. Trimming stripped 3 bases from V and 6 bases from J, with 15 bases between. The CDR3 is CAISDFAFGGEQYF. The CDR3 DNA is TGTGCCATCAGTGATTTCGCTTTTGGAGGCGAGCAGTACTTC.

This clone was observed once. The identical CDR3 is also encoded by other nucleotide sequences in the sample. J is TRBJ2-1 and V is TRBV18; 13 bases line up with TRBD2. The CDR3 spans 15 residues. J gave up 5 bases and V 3 bases, and 1 base lay outside the gene matches. CDR1 and CDR2 (germline): KGHSH, LQKENI. The CDR3 DNA reads as TGTGCCAGCTCACCGGGACTAGCGGGAAACAATGAGCAGTTCTTC. Amino acid sequence: CASSPGLAGNNEQFF. The full variable domain, in which reference TRBV18 and TRBJ2-1 provide the parts outside the CDR3, is NAGVMQNPRHLVRRRGQEARLRCSPMKGHSHVYWYRQLPEEGLKFMVYLQKENIIDESGMPKERFSAEFPKEGPSILRIQQVVRGDSAAYFCASSPGLAGNNEQFFGPGTRLTVL.

This chain uses TRBV7-2 with TRBJ2-1; the match to TRBD2 covers 9 bases. Germline CDR1 SGHTA, CDR2 FQGNSA. Germline trimming cut 4 bases from V and 6 bases from J; bases unmatched to any gene: 13. The CDR3 length is 17 residues. The CDR3 DNA is TGTGCCAGCAGCTCGACGGCCCTAGCGGGAAGGTCCAATGAGCAGTTCTTC. As protein: CASSSTALAGRSNEQFF.

The chain uses TRBV11-3 and TRBJ2-5, with 10 bases aligning to TRBD1. CDR3 length equals 15 residues. The trim removed 5 bases at V and 4 bases at J, leaving 7 bases unmatched. Germline V gene data show CDR1 as SGHNT and CDR2 as YENEEA. DNA for the CDR3: TGTGCCAGCAGCAAACACGGACAGGGGGGAGAGACCCAGTACTTC. Encoded protein: CASSKHGQGGETQYF.

The V call is TRBV5-4, the J call TRBJ2-7; 11 bases match TRBD2. This CDR3 contains 18 residues. The trim removed 1 base at V and 0 bases at J, leaving 9 bases unmatched. CDR1 and CDR2 (germline): SGHNT, YYREEE (reference sequence). CDR3 DNA: TGTGCCAGCAGCTTGAGGGTAGCGGGAGGGTCAGGCTCCTACGAGCAGTACTTC. Translating gives CASSLRVAGGSGSYEQYF.

The chain carries TRBV29-1 and TRBJ2-7; D might be TRBD2 (5 bases). Trimming stripped 5 bases from V and 5 bases from J, with 13 bases between. The CDR3 length is 12 residues. The germline V gene has CDR1 SQVTM and CDR2 ANQGSEA. The CDR3 nucleotides read TGCAGCGTTTTTTTAGAGGGCCACGAGCAGTACTTC. Protein product: CSVFLEGHEQYF.

The rearrangement links TRBV5-4 to TRBJ2-7, with 9 bases that match TRBD1. This CDR3 has 14 amino acids. Germline V gene data show CDR1 as SGHNT and CDR2 as YYREEE (reference sequence). With V trimmed by 4 bases and J by 5 bases, 7 bases remained unmatched. CDR3 bases: TGTGCCAGCAGCCCGAGACAGGGGGAAAACGAGCAGTACTTC. Its protein is CASSPRQGENEQYF. The whole variable domain, remainder taken from reference TRBV5-4 and TRBJ2-7, is ETGVTQSPTHLIKTRGQQVTLRCSSQSGHNTVSWYQQALGQGPQFIFQYYREEENGRGNFPPRFSGLQFPNYSSELNVNALELDDSALYLCASSPRQGENEQYFGPGTRLTVT.

V usage is TRBV5-4 and J usage is TRBJ2-5; possibly TRBD1 or TRBD2 for D (7 bases each). The V end lost 9 bases, the J end lost 3 bases, and 18 bases lay between the germline ends. The CDR3 is 14 amino acids. Germline CDR1 is SGHNT and CDR2 is YYREEE (reference sequence). The CDR3 DNA reads as TGTGCCACCGCCCTGACAGGGAGGGAAGAGACCCAGTACTTC. Translated, it gives CATALTGREETQYF. The variable domain in full, with the rest retrieved from reference TRBV5-4 and TRBJ2-5, is ETGVTQSPTHLIKTRGQQVTLRCSSQSGHNTVSWYQQALGQGPQFIFQYYREEENGRGNFPPRFSGLQFPNYSSELNVNALELDDSALYLCATALTGREETQYFGPGTRLLVL.

The rearrangement joins TRBV11-1 to TRBJ2-7; D not certain. The CDR3 sequence is 13 residues long. V was pared by 1 base and J by 3 bases, with 7 bases between. Per the germline V gene, CDR1 is SGHAT and CDR2 is FQDESV (reference sequence). The DNA of the CDR3 is TGTGCCAGCAGCTTAGGAATGAACTACGAGCAGTACTTC. Protein sequence: CASSLGMNYEQYF. Supplemented by reference TRBV11-1 and TRBJ2-7, the full variable domain reads EAEVAQSPRYKITEKSQAVAFWCDPISGHATLYWYRQILGQGPELLVQFQDESVVDDSQLPKDRFSAERLKGVDSTLKIQPAELGDSAMYLCASSLGMNYEQYFGPGTRLTVT.

The chain has TRBV15 and TRBJ2-2; 7 bases line up with TRBD1. Germline values: CDR1 LNHNV, CDR2 YYDKDF (reference sequence). The CDR3 covers 13 residues. The V gene end was trimmed by 9 bases and the J gene end by 5 bases; junction bases not matched to a gene: 6. CDR3 DNA: TGTGCCACTTCGGGACAGCGAACCGGGGAGCTGTTTTTT. Protein sequence: CATSGQRTGELFF. The variable domain in full, completed from reference TRBV15 and TRBJ2-2, reads DAMVIQNPRYQVTQFGKPVTLSCSQTLNHNVMYWYQQKSSQAPKLLFHYYDKDFNNEADTPDNFQSRRPNTSFCFLDIRSPGLGDTAMYLCATSGQRTGELFFGEGSRLTVL.

This chain connects TRBV14 to TRBJ2-5; D may be TRBD1 or TRBD2 (7 bases each). The assigned J gene may be wrong: the sequence end matches TRBJ2-7 better. The CDR3 has 18 amino acids. From germline, CDR1 is SGHDN and CDR2 FVKESK. In DNA, the CDR3 is TGTGCCAGCAGCCAAGATCGCCGACAGGGAGGGAACTCCTACGAGCAGTACTTC. It encodes CASSQDRRQGGNSYEQYF.

As for this clone: Other nucleotide sequences in the sample specify the same CDR3. The genes are TRBV30 and TRBJ2-6; D remains unclear. V gave up 8 bases and J gave up 4 bases, with 9 bases separating them. Germline CDR1 GTSNPN, CDR2 SVGIG (reference sequence). The CDR3 spans 12 residues. CDR3 sequence reads: CASAPGANVLTF. The CDR3 DNA follows: TGTGCCAGTGCCCCAGGGGCCAACGTCCTGACTTTC.

This CDR3 reads CASRRPGQTYEQYF. CDR3 bases: TGTGCCAGCAGGAGACCGGGACAAACCTACGAGCAGTACTTC. V is TRBV2 and J is TRBJ2-7, with a weak D call TRBD1 (6 bases). This CDR3 contains 14 residues. The germline V gene has CDR1 SNHLY and CDR2 FYNNEI. The ends were cut back, 6 bases at V and 2 bases at J, with 14 bases in the middle.

The genes are TRBV27 and TRBJ1-1; D is perhaps TRBD1 (6 bases). The germline CDR1 and CDR2 sequences are MNHEY and SMNVEV (reference sequence). V was clipped by 8 bases and J by 2 bases, with 12 bases between them. This CDR3 contains 13 residues. CDR3 loop: CASRLGANTEAFF. CDR3 nucleotide sequence: TGTGCCAGCCGCCTGGGGGCCAACACTGAAGCTTTCTTT.

The rearrangement links TRBV5-6 to TRBJ1-5, with 9 bases fitting TRBD1. The J segment lost 3 bases and the V segment lost 4 bases, leaving 5 bases of the junction unmatched. CDR1 is SGHDT and CDR2 is YYEEEE in the germline V gene. The CDR3 contains 15 residues. CDR3 region: CASSRRDRVNQPQHF. For the CDR3, the DNA is TGTGCCAGCAGCCGCCGGGACAGGGTCAATCAGCCCCAGCATTTT. The full variable domain, in which reference TRBV5-6 and TRBJ1-5 provide the parts outside the CDR3, is DAGVTQSPTHLIKTRGQQVTLRCSPKSGHDTVSWYQQALGQGPQFIFQYYEEEERQRGNFPDRFSGHQFPNYSSELNVNALLLGDSALYLCASSRRDRVNQPQHFGDGTRLSIL.

This clone was recorded once. The chain is built from TRBV27 and TRBJ2-7; TRBD1 is a possible D gene (7 bases). The CDR3 consists of 15 residues. CDR1 is MNHEY, CDR2 SMNVEV, per germline (reference sequence). Trimming pared 3 bases from V and 0 bases from J, leaving 12 bases between. CDR3 sequence reads: CASSFQGGSSYEQYF. For the CDR3, the DNA is TGTGCCAGCAGTTTCCAGGGGGGAAGCTCCTACGAGCAGTACTTC.

This clone is a singleton in its sample. The chain has TRBV7-8 and TRBJ2-2, with D tentatively TRBD2 (5 bases). Germline CDR1 is SGHVS and CDR2 is FQNEAQ. This CDR3 has 13 amino acids. Trimming removed 5 bases from V and 6 bases from J, with 10 bases in between. The DNA for the CDR3 is TGTGCCAGCAGCGTCACTAGTTCCGGGGAGCTGTTTTTT. The encoded protein is CASSVTSSGELFF.

The chain couples TRBV27 to TRBJ1-2, with TRBD1 matching over 7 bases. Trimming took 6 bases from V and 7 from J; bases not matched to a gene: 5. The CDR3 is 12 residues long. In germline, CDR1 is MNHEY, CDR2 SMNVEV (reference sequence). CDR3: CASREGAGGYTF. CDR3 nucleotides: TGTGCCAGCAGAGAGGGGGCAGGTGGCTACACCTTC.

The CDR3 sequence is CASSQDRGYEAFF. The CDR3 DNA reads TGTGCCAGCAGCCAGGACAGGGGGTATGAAGCTTTCTTT. V gene TRBV7-3 combines with J gene TRBJ1-1, with TRBD1 matching 10 bases. This CDR3 is built from 13 residues. V gave up 5 bases and J gave up 7 bases; unmatched junction bases: 4. The germline V gene has CDR1 SGHTA and CDR2 FQGTGA.

The chain carries TRBV6-4 and TRBJ1-5, with D uncertain. Deletions cut 6 bases from V and 11 bases from J, with 14 bases between. Germline V CDR1 and CDR2: MRHNA, SNTAGT. The CDR3 has 12 amino acids. The CDR3: CASRPGHPAQHF. In DNA, the CDR3 is TGTGCCAGCAGACCGGGCCACCCGGCCCAGCATTTT.

The chain couples TRBV6-4 to TRBJ1-2; 7 bases map to TRBD1. Germline V gives CDR1 MRHNA, CDR2 SNTAGT. The CDR3 sequence is 15 residues long. The junction had 11 bases not matched to a gene; V was cut back by 5 bases and J by 5 bases. This CDR3 reads CASSLQWTGEYGYTF. CDR3 DNA sequence: TGTGCCAGCAGTCTTCAGTGGACAGGAGAATATGGCTACACCTTC.

This clone was observed a few times. The chain combines TRBV11-3 with TRBJ1-1; D is undetermined. The length of the CDR3 is 17 residues. The V gene lost 2 bases and the J gene lost 0 bases, with 16 bases spanning the gap. In germline, CDR1 is SGHNT, CDR2 YENEEA. CDR3 in DNA: TGTGCCAGCAGCTTACAGCGAGGAGTTCAGATGAACACTGAAGCTTTCTTT. It translates to CASSLQRGVQMNTEAFF.

The V call is TRBV14, the J call TRBJ2-5; D unclear. The CDR3 consists of 12 residues. In germline, CDR1 is SGHDN, CDR2 FVKESK. V lost 1 base to trimming and J lost 7 bases, with 7 bases between them. CDR3 coding DNA: TGTGCCAGCAGCCAAGGGCGTGGGACCCAGTACTTC. As protein: CASSQGRGTQYF. Looking up the rest from reference TRBV14 and TRBJ2-5 gives the full variable domain: EAGVTQFPSHSVIEKGQTVTLRCDPISGHDNLYWYRRVMGKEIKFLLHFVKESKQDESGMPNNRFLAERTGGTYSTLKVQPAELEDSGVYFCASSQGRGTQYFGPGTRLLVL.

To note about this clone: At the DNA level, this CDR3 is encoded by other sequences in the same sample as well. The V call is TRBV7-9, the J call TRBJ2-7; maybe TRBD1 (5 bases). Trimming took off 4 bases at V and 4 bases at J, with 8 bases between the two ends. Germline lookup yields CDR1 SEHNR and CDR2 FQNEAQ (reference sequence). The CDR3 is 12 residues long. In DNA form, the CDR3 reads TGTGCCAGCAGCTCGCAGGGTTACGAGCAGTACTTC. Protein product: CASSSQGYEQYF.

With regard to this clone: This sample also contains other DNA sequences that code for the same CDR3. The rearrangement uses TRBV4-1 and TRBJ2-1; D remains unclear. V was shortened by 0 bases and J by 3 bases, with 3 bases between the two germline ends. Germline assignment: CDR1 MGHRA and CDR2 YSYEKL. CDR3 length: 13 residues. The CDR3 bases are TGCGCCAGCAGCCAAGACGGCTACAATGAGCAGTTCTTC. Translation gives CASSQDGYNEQFF.